This is a list of T cell receptor beta chains from one sample in a study of shared clonotypes between healthy human individuals. The repertoire was sequenced with immunoSEQ multiplex PCR; TCRdb's copy has only in-frame clones and lacks some. The profile covers about 580,000 clones, with roughly 98% appearing a single time and 0.3% taken by the ten largest. Sequenced input: naive CD8+ T cells sorted from blood. The receptors here all came from a man aged 25-40 years in good health. The CDR3 runs from the conserved cysteine through the conserved F or W. Fields, in order: clone size, D gene, V gene, J gene, CDR3 protein, CDR3 DNA. A D gene is named only where the DNA matches it firmly. Size values are once, few and many counts, or a class for expanded clones, and some rows have none.

size: NA; D: TRBD2; V: TRBV6-5; J: TRBJ2-2; CDR3: CASSYSREVTGELFF; DNA: TGTGCCAGCAGTTACTCCCGGGAGGTCACCGGGGAGCTGTTTTTT
size: NA; D: TRBD1; V: TRBV13; J: TRBJ2-7; CDR3: CASSPGQGHEQYF; DNA: TGTGCCAGCAGCCCCGGACAGGGCCACGAGCAGTACTTC
size: NA; D: NA; V: TRBV7-8; J: TRBJ2-7; CDR3: CASSLTYEQYF; DNA: TGTGCCAGCAGCTTAACCTACGAGCAGTACTTC
size: NA; D: NA; V: TRBV7-6; J: TRBJ2-7; CDR3: CASSLVVAGYEQYF; DNA: TGTGCCAGCAGCTTAGTTGTGGCGGGCTACGAGCAGTACTTC
size: NA; D: TRBD2; V: TRBV7-2; J: TRBJ2-7; CDR3: CASSLTRAGTSGPSYEQYF; DNA: TGTGCCAGCAGCCTAACAAGAGCAGGGACTAGCGGCCCCTCCTACGAGCAGTACTTC
size: once; D: TRBD2; V: TRBV27; J: TRBJ2-7; CDR3: CASNPSGSYPREQYF; DNA: TGTGCCAGCAACCCTAGCGGGAGTTATCCGCGGGAGCAGTACTTC
size: NA; D: TRBD1; V: TRBV6-1; J: TRBJ2-7; CDR3: CASSDATGRYEQYF; DNA: TGTGCCAGCAGTGATGCGACAGGGCGCTACGAGCAGTACTTC
size: NA; D: TRBD1; V: TRBV6-1; J: TRBJ1-1; CDR3: CASTDRGATNTEAFF; DNA: TGTGCCAGCACTGACAGGGGGGCAACGAACACTGAAGCTTTCTTT
size: NA; D: TRBD2; V: TRBV19; J: TRBJ2-1; CDR3: CASSITASGSEQFF; DNA: TGTGCCAGTAGTATTACAGCTAGCGGGAGTGAGCAGTTCTTC
size: NA; D: TRBD2; V: TRBV7-9; J: TRBJ2-3; CDR3: CASSLVIAGVPDTQYF; DNA: TGTGCCAGCAGCTTAGTCATAGCGGGAGTACCAGATACGCAGTATTTT
size: NA; D: NA; V: TRBV5-8; J: TRBJ2-3; CDR3: CASSLVGGSTDTQYF; DNA: TGTGCCAGCAGCCTGGTGGGCGGAAGCACAGATACGCAGTATTTT
size: NA; D: TRBD2; V: TRBV7-9; J: TRBJ2-1; CDR3: CASSPGGKVEQFF; DNA: TGTGCCAGCAGTCCGGGAGGGAAGGTTGAGCAGTTCTTC
size: NA; D: NA; V: TRBV7-9; J: TRBJ2-2; CDR3: CASSLVLQVPNTGELFF; DNA: TGTGCCAGCAGCTTAGTGTTACAGGTCCCGAACACCGGGGAGCTGTTTTTT
size: NA; D: TRBD2; V: TRBV27; J: TRBJ2-7; CDR3: CASSFTSGRLQYF; DNA: TGTGCCAGCAGTTTTACTAGCGGGAGGTTGCAGTACTTC
size: NA; D: TRBD2; V: TRBV29-1; J: TRBJ2-3; CDR3: CSVDPGLASTDTQYF; DNA: TGCAGCGTTGACCCGGGACTAGCCTCCACAGATACGCAGTATTTT
size: once; D: NA; V: TRBV27; J: TRBJ2-1; CDR3: CASTPISGRVSYNEQFF; DNA: TGTGCCAGCACTCCAATCTCGGGGAGAGTCTCCTACAATGAGCAGTTCTTC
size: few; D: NA; V: TRBV10-3; J: TRBJ2-7; CDR3: CAISDRGWEEQYF; DNA: TGTGCCATCAGTGACAGGGGATGGGAGGAGCAGTACTTC
size: NA; D: NA; V: TRBV11-2; J: TRBJ2-7; CDR3: CASSSDTVYEQYF; DNA: TGTGCCAGCAGCTCGGACACAGTCTACGAGCAGTACTTC
size: NA; D: TRBD2; V: TRBV6-1; J: TRBJ2-1; CDR3: CASSERFTGLAAPNEQFF; DNA: TGTGCCAGCAGTGAGCGATTCACGGGACTAGCGGCCCCCAATGAGCAGTTCTTC
size: few; D: TRBD1; V: TRBV29-1; J: TRBJ1-2; CDR3: CSVLQGINYGYTF; DNA: TGCAGCGTCCTACAGGGGATTAACTATGGCTACACCTTC
size: NA; D: NA; V: TRBV6-1; J: TRBJ2-3; CDR3: CASSVPKGRSTDTQYF; DNA: TGTGCCAGCAGTGTCCCTAAGGGCCGTAGCACAGATACGCAGTATTTT